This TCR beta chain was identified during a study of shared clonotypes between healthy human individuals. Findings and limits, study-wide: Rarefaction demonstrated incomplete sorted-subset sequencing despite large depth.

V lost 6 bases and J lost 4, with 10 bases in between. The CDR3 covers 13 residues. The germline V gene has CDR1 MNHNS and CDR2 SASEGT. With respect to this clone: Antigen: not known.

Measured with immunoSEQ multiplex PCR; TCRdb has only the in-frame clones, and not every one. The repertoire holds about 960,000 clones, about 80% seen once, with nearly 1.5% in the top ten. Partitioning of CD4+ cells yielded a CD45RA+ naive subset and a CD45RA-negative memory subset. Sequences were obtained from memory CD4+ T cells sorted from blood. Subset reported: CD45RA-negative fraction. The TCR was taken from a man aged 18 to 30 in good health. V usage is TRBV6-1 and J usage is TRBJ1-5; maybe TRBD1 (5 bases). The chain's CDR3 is CASSRGFNQPQHF. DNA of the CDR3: TGTGCCAGCAGCCGGGGGTTTAATCAGCCCCAGCATTTT.